The 17 T cell receptor beta chains below were found in one sample sequenced in a study of liver allograft versus peripheral blood T cells (dated by TCRdb to 2020 to 2022). Some background on the complete study: The study compared the T cell receptor repertoires present in transplanted livers with the repertoires present in the peripheral blood of liver transplant recipients.

Sequencing was carried out with an Illumina MiSeq. TCRdb passed the public sequencing reads through fastp at Q25 and MiXCR, retaining productive beta sequences. Rows matching on CDR3 protein sequence are summarized as one entry with the most common DNA and genes. The sample data list roughly 3,900 distinct CDR3 sequences, and about a fifth of these were observed just once. The ten most abundant clones make up approximately 4.1% of the sample. The origin of the receptors is a human patient who had a liver transplant. After transplantation, some T cells may belong to the graft donor instead of the recipient.

By proportion, this clonotype is medium-sized. The chain uses TRBV20-1 and TRBJ1-5; the D gene is possibly TRBD1 (5 bases). With 0 bases removed from V and 1 base from J, the gap between germline ends came to 10 bases. Per the germline V gene, CDR1 is DFQATT and CDR2 is SNEGSKA (reference sequence). The CDR3 runs to 15 residues. The CDR3 spells CSAREPRGSNQPQHF. The DNA of the CDR3 is TGCAGTGCTAGAGAACCGCGGGGCAGCAATCAGCCCCAGCATTTT.

This clonotype was observed a handful of times. The chain joins TRBV5-5 to TRBJ1-1; 7 positions match TRBD1. V shed 0 bases, J shed 5 bases, and the junction held 4 bases outside the gene matches. The CDR3 sequence is 14 residues long. Looked up from germline, CDR1 is SGHKS and CDR2 is YYEKEE (reference sequence). The CDR3 region has the DNA TGTGCCAGCAGCTTGGGACAGGGTTGGACTGAAGCTTTCTTT. It translates to CASSLGQGWTEAFF.

By proportion, this clonotype is large. The chain is built from TRBV16 and TRBJ1-2; D is possibly TRBD1 (5 bases). The CDR3 runs to 13 residues. Germline V gene lookup returns CDR1 KGHSY and CDR2 FQNENV. Trimming cost V 4 bases and J 6 bases, with 12 bases left between them. CDR3 in DNA: TGTGCCAGCAGCCCAGGGACTATGGATGGCTACACCTTC. This translates into CASSPGTMDGYTF.

V and J are TRBV5-1 and TRBJ1-5, with D possibly matching TRBD1 (6 bases). The CDR3 totals 15 residues. The V gene's germline CDR1 is SGHRS and CDR2 YFSETQ. V was trimmed by 4 bases and J by 4 bases, leaving 15 bases between them. The DNA of the CDR3 is TGCGCCAGCAGCCCGAGGGGGGGGGAGAATCAGCCCCAGCATTTT. This translates into CASSPRGGENQPQHF.

Judged by abundance, this clonotype is medium-sized (0.01 to 0.1%). V gene TRBV29-1 combines with J gene TRBJ1-1; D not resolved. The V end was cut by 4 bases, the J end by 4 bases, with 7 bases between. Germline V lookup: CDR1 SQVTM, CDR2 ANQGSEA. The length of the CDR3 is 11 residues. CDR3 coding DNA: TGCAGCGTTGCGATCGGCACTGAAGCTTTCTTT. Translating gives CSVAIGTEAFF. The full variable domain, its missing parts supplied by reference TRBV29-1 and TRBJ1-1, is SAVISQKPSRDICQRGTSLTIQCQVDSQVTMMFWYRQQPGQSLTLIATANQGSEATYESGFVIDKFPISRPNLTFSTLTVSNMSPEDSSIYLCSVAIGTEAFFGQGTRLTVV.

The V gene is TRBV7-9, the J gene TRBJ2-7; TRBD1 agrees at 10 bases. Trimming removed 4 bases from V and 5 bases from J; junction bases left unmatched: 11. The CDR3 consists of 16 residues. Germline lookup yields CDR1 SEHNR and CDR2 FQNEAQ (reference sequence). The CDR3 nucleotides read TGTGCCAGCAGCTCCATCCCGGGACAGGGGTCCCACGAGCAGTACTTC. Translation: CASSSIPGQGSHEQYF.

The J gene is TRBJ1-1, the V gene TRBV19; possible D gene TRBD1, 6 bases. Looked up from germline, CDR1 is LNHDA and CDR2 is SQIVND (reference sequence). Trimming removed 4 bases at V and 7 bases at J, with 19 bases between. There are 15 residues in the CDR3. The CDR3 here is CASSTYRGLDLEAFF. In DNA, the CDR3 is TGTGCCAGTAGTACCTATCGGGGGCTCGATCTTGAAGCTTTCTTT.

Within the sample, this clonotype is medium-sized. The rearrangement links TRBV10-3 to TRBJ1-6; TRBD1 is a possible D gene (5 bases). There are 15 residues in the CDR3. Germline values: CDR1 ENHRY, CDR2 SYGVKD. Trimming removed 9 bases at V and 5 bases at J, with 17 bases between. The CDR3 DNA is TGTGCCATTAAAGACACGGGACGAAATAATTCACCCCTCCACTTT. Its protein is CAIKDTGRNNSPLHF.

This clonotype is termed large. The chain couples TRBV19 to TRBJ1-2, with D perhaps TRBD1 (5 bases). Germline lookup yields CDR1 LNHDA and CDR2 SQIVND (reference sequence). V was trimmed by 4 bases and J by 5 bases, leaving 23 bases between them. The CDR3 covers 17 residues. The CDR3 here is CASSKYTRDRYGYGYTF. CDR3 bases: TGTGCCAGTAGTAAATACACTAGGGACCGTTACGGGTATGGCTACACCTTC.

This clonotype showed up just a few times. This chain uses TRBV4-1 with TRBJ1-2, with no clear D. The V and J ends lost 4 bases and 4 bases respectively, with 7 bases between them. The germline gives CDR1 MGHRA, CDR2 YSYEKL. The CDR3 has 12 residues. The CDR3 reads CASSPRGYGYTF. CDR3 bases: TGCGCCAGCAGCCCTAGAGGCTATGGCTACACCTTC.

This clonotype was observed a few times. The genes are TRBV20-1 and TRBJ2-3; 13 bases map to TRBD2. V lost 3 bases to trimming and J lost 1 base; unmatched junction nucleotides: 4. The CDR3 length is 16 residues. Per the germline V gene, CDR1 is DFQATT and CDR2 is SNEGSKA (reference sequence). The CDR3 DNA reads TGCAGTGCTAGCAAGACTAGCGGGAGGCGCACAGATACGCAGTATTTT. It codes for CSASKTSGRRTDTQYF.

This clonotype is deemed medium-sized (0.01 to 0.1%). The V call is TRBV6-5, the J call TRBJ2-7, with 10 bases fitting TRBD1. V trimming: 5 bases; J trimming: 1 base; junction bases outside the gene matches: 2. The V gene's germline CDR1 is MNHEY and CDR2 SVGAGI. The CDR3 runs to 14 residues. CDR3 in DNA: TGTGCCAGCAGTCGGACAGGGGGATCCTACGAGCAGTACTTC. It encodes CASSRTGGSYEQYF.

Judged by abundance, this clonotype is medium-sized. V is TRBV27 and J is TRBJ1-4; 7 nucleotides agree with TRBD1. CDR1 and CDR2 (germline): MNHEY, SMNVEV (reference sequence). V trimming: 5 bases; J trimming: 10 bases; junction bases outside the gene matches: 13. The CDR3 has 15 amino acids. The CDR3 loop is CASSKPQGLGGKLFF. In DNA form, the CDR3 reads TGTGCCAGCAGTAAGCCACAGGGGCTGGGCGGAAAACTGTTTTTT.

In its sample, this clonotype is medium-sized. The chain recombines TRBV10-3 with TRBJ2-7, with TRBD2 matching 12 bases. V gave up 8 bases and J gave up 7 bases; unmatched junction bases: 9. The CDR3 runs to 14 residues. The germline V gene encodes CDR1 ENHRY and CDR2 SYGVKD. The CDR3 spells CAIQGGLAGGEQYF. The CDR3 bases are TGTGCCATCCAAGGAGGGCTAGCGGGAGGGGAGCAGTACTTC.

The chain joins TRBV19 to TRBJ1-1; no clear D. Trimming removed 1 base at V and 3 bases at J, with 6 bases between. Germline CDR1 and CDR2: LNHDA and SQIVND (reference sequence). This CDR3 contains 13 residues. This CDR3 reads CASSIGMDTEAFF. The CDR3 coding sequence is TGTGCCAGTAGTATAGGAATGGACACTGAAGCTTTCTTT.

By frequency in the sample, this clonotype is medium-sized. The rearrangement joins TRBV20-1 to TRBJ1-6, with unresolved D. The V end lost 5 bases, the J end lost 13 bases, and 12 bases lay between the germline ends. The CDR3 has 11 amino acids. CDR1 DFQATT and CDR2 SNEGSKA come from the germline V gene (reference sequence). This chain's CDR3 is CSAPGEGPLHF. CDR3 sequence (DNA): TGCAGTGCTCCGGGCGAGGGCCCCCTCCACTTT.

As regards this clonotype: A much larger clone is a single base away; this may be a read error. The rearrangement uses TRBV20-1 and TRBJ2-7; D is unresolved. With 1 base removed from V and 6 bases from J, the gap between germline ends came to 13 bases. This CDR3 spans 13 amino acids. Looked up from germline, CDR1 is DFQATT and CDR2 is SNEGSKA (reference sequence). As DNA, the CDR3 is TGCAGTGCTAGAGGCCGCGTCATAACCGAGCAGTACTTC. Translated: CSARGRVITEQYF.